The 27 T cell receptor beta chains below all came from one sample that was sequenced in a study of OX40 agonist ivuxolimab in advanced cancers. Libraries were prepared by immunoSEQ multiplex PCR; TCRdb keeps only in-frame clonotypes and omits some of them. Of more than 80,000 clones in the sample, 90% were seen once. The sequencing here drew on CD4+ or CD8+ T cells sorted from blood, taken in a trial of the OX40 agonist ivuxolimab. These receptors were obtained from an adult with an advanced solid tumor such as melanoma, head and neck, liver or kidney cancer.

The V gene is TRBV6-5, the J gene TRBJ1-5, with D unclear. CDR3 length equals 13 residues. With 7 bases removed from V and 3 bases from J, the gap between germline ends came to 10 bases. Germline-derived CDR1 and CDR2 are MNHEY and SVGAGI. The CDR3 region has the DNA TGTGCCAGCACTTCGGGGATCAATCAGCCCCAGCATTTT. Its protein is CASTSGINQPQHF.

The rearrangement joins TRBV10-2 to TRBJ2-3; D remains unclear. The CDR3 runs 13 residues. Germline values: CDR1 WSHSY, CDR2 SAAADI. Trimming removed 4 bases from V and 1 base from J, with 6 bases in between. The CDR3 nucleotides are TGCGCCAGCAGTGTTGCGGGCACAGATACGCAGTATTTT. Translated: CASSVAGTDTQYF.

This rearrangement joins TRBV27 to TRBJ1-2; D is uncertain. The CDR3 is 13 amino acids. Trimming shortened V by 3 bases and J by 10 bases, and 15 bases separated the two germline ends. CDR1 MNHEY and CDR2 SMNVEV come from the germline V gene (reference sequence). CDR3 sequence reads: CASSFRHLTVYTF. CDR3 sequence (DNA): TGTGCCAGCAGTTTCCGACACCTTACCGTCTACACCTTC.

Regarding this clone: This specimen includes other DNA sequences encoding the same CDR3. V and J are TRBV18 and TRBJ2-2; D is unclear. The CDR3 loop spans 13 amino acids. The V gene lost 2 bases and the J gene lost 0 bases, with 1 base spanning the gap. Germline CDR1 and CDR2: KGHSH and LQKENI. This CDR3 is CASSPSNTGELFF. In DNA, the CDR3 is TGTGCCAGCTCACCATCGAACACCGGGGAGCTGTTTTTT.

V and J are TRBV6-1 and TRBJ2-1; 7 positions agree with TRBD1. V shed 6 bases, J shed 4 bases, and the junction held 9 bases outside the gene matches. The V gene's germline CDR1 is MNHNS and CDR2 SASEGT. The CDR3 covers 15 residues. DNA of the CDR3: TGTGCCAGCAGGTTACAGGGGTCAAAGTACAATGAGCAGTTCTTC. It yields the protein CASRLQGSKYNEQFF.

CDR3 loop: CASNTPGHNTGELFF. CDR3 bases: TGTGCCAGTAACACTCCGGGACATAACACCGGGGAGCTGTTTTTT. The chain is built from TRBV19 and TRBJ2-2, with D possibly TRBD1 on 6 matching bases. There are 15 residues in the CDR3. Trimming left V 7 bases short and J 2 bases short, with 14 bases between. Germline V gene data show CDR1 as LNHDA and CDR2 as SQIVND (reference sequence).

The chain has TRBV28 and TRBJ1-1; 8 bases line up with TRBD1. J gave up 5 bases and V 7 bases, and 9 bases lay outside the gene matches. This CDR3 has 14 residues. Germline V gene lookup returns CDR1 MDHEN and CDR2 SYDVKM. CDR3 sequence reads: CASILQGARTEAFF. The CDR3, as DNA: TGTGCCAGCATCTTGCAGGGGGCGAGGACTGAAGCTTTCTTT.

V is TRBV7-2 and J is TRBJ1-1; weak D call: TRBD1 (5 bases). V was cut by 1 base and J by 4 bases, with 13 bases left in between. This CDR3 is 15 amino acids long. Germline loops: CDR1 SGHTA, CDR2 FQGNSA. The CDR3 reads CASSLDVGRGTEAFF. DNA of the CDR3: TGTGCCAGCAGCTTAGATGTAGGGAGGGGCACTGAAGCTTTCTTT.

The V and J genes are TRBV30 and TRBJ2-2, with D possibly being TRBD1 (5 bases). Looked up from germline, CDR1 is GTSNPN and CDR2 is SVGIG (reference sequence). The CDR3 sequence is 16 residues long. V was clipped by 0 bases and J by 4 bases, with 15 bases between them. The chain's CDR3 is CAWSVLPGSATGELFF. Written as DNA, the CDR3 is TGTGCCTGGAGTGTATTACCAGGGTCCGCCACCGGGGAGCTGTTTTTT.

This chain uses TRBV19 with TRBJ1-3; D gene unclear. V lost 9 bases and J 0 bases, leaving 12 bases between the germline ends. Germline V gives CDR1 LNHDA, CDR2 SQIVND (reference sequence). This CDR3 region has 14 residues. As DNA, the CDR3 is TGTGCCAGCCAGACGGTTCCCTCTGGAAACACCATATATTTT. Translated: CASQTVPSGNTIYF.

The V gene is TRBV30, the J gene TRBJ1-4; 8 nucleotides match TRBD1. Germline V gene data show CDR1 as GTSNPN and CDR2 as SVGIG (reference sequence). This CDR3 comprises 14 residues. With 2 bases clipped from V and 7 bases from J, the junction kept 6 bases outside the gene matches. The CDR3 coding sequence is TGTGCCTGGAGTTTCAGGGGGCGCGTTGAAAAACTGTTTTTT. It encodes CAWSFRGRVEKLFF.

The rearrangement joins TRBV15 to TRBJ2-7; D is uncertain. The V end lost 0 bases, the J end lost 3 bases, and 3 bases lay between the germline ends. This CDR3 region has 12 residues. Germline CDR1 reads LNHNV; CDR2 reads YYDKDF (reference sequence). CDR3 amino acids: CATSRENYEQYF. The CDR3 region has the DNA TGTGCCACCAGCAGAGAGAACTACGAGCAGTACTTC.

This clone was counted a few times. V usage is TRBV10-3 and J usage is TRBJ1-6, with a tentative D call TRBD1 (5 bases). Trimming left V 0 bases short and J 9 bases short, with 9 bases between. The CDR3 extends over 14 amino acids. The germline V gene has CDR1 ENHRY and CDR2 SYGVKD. The CDR3 sequence is CAISESRTTSPLHF. The CDR3 nucleotides are TGTGCCATCAGTGAGTCTAGGACAACTTCACCCCTCCACTTT.

The V gene is TRBV7-9, the J gene TRBJ1-2; TRBD1 matches 8 bases. CDR1 SEHNR and CDR2 FQNEAQ come from the germline V gene (reference sequence). V gave up 5 bases and J gave up 4 bases; unmatched junction bases: 21. The CDR3 contains 19 residues. The CDR3 sequence is CASSPRTGGKNLYPYGYTF. The CDR3 DNA reads TGTGCCAGCAGCCCGAGAACAGGGGGGAAAAACCTCTACCCCTATGGCTACACCTTC. Variable domain in full (rest from reference TRBV7-9 and TRBJ1-2): DTGVSQNPRHKITKRGQNVTFRCDPISEHNRLYWYRQTLGQGPEFLTYFQNEAQLEKSRLLSDRFSAERPKGSFSTLEIQRTEQGDSAMYLCASSPRTGGKNLYPYGYTFGSGTRLTVV.

The chain is built from TRBV11-3 and TRBJ2-3; possibly TRBD1 for D (5 bases). Germline lookup yields CDR1 SGHNT and CDR2 YENEEA. The CDR3 is 12 residues long. V was cut by 5 bases and J by 6 bases, with 9 bases left in between. The DNA for the CDR3 is TGTGCCAGCAGCCGGACAAGTGATACGCAGTATTTT. Amino acids: CASSRTSDTQYF.

This clone has just one count. The chain recombines TRBV7-6 with TRBJ2-4; 11 positions match TRBD1. Germline lookup yields CDR1 SGHVS and CDR2 FNYEAQ. The CDR3 covers 13 residues. The J segment lost 12 bases and the V segment lost 3 bases, leaving 4 bases of the junction unmatched. This CDR3 reads CASSFTDRGRQYF. For the CDR3, the DNA is TGTGCCAGCAGCTTCACGGACAGGGGGCGTCAGTACTTC.

The V gene is TRBV2, the J gene TRBJ2-3; the D gene could be TRBD1 or TRBD2 (5 bases each). Trimming left V 7 bases short and J 2 bases short, with 10 bases between. This CDR3 is built from 13 residues. The germline gives CDR1 SNHLY, CDR2 FYNNEI. CDR3 nucleotides: TGTGCCAGCAAGAGGGACCACACAGATACGCAGTATTTT. Protein product: CASKRDHTDTQYF.

The chain is built from TRBV9 and TRBJ1-1, with D unresolved. The germline gives CDR1 SGDLS, CDR2 YYNGEE. This CDR3 spans 13 amino acids. V lost 5 bases, J lost 1 base, and 9 bases lay in between. The CDR3 nucleotides are TGTGCCAGCAGGACGTCGGAGAACACTGAAGCTTTCTTT. This translates into CASRTSENTEAFF.

CDR3 nucleotide sequence: TGTGCCAGCAGTGACCCCCGGACAGGGACAGATACGCAGTATTTT. Translation: CASSDPRTGTDTQYF. V usage is TRBV25-1 and J usage is TRBJ2-3; 8 bases fit TRBD1. In germline, CDR1 is MGHDK, CDR2 SYGVNS. CDR3 length: 15 residues. Trimming took 3 bases from V and 3 from J; bases not matched to a gene: 5.

This rearrangement joins TRBV7-7 to TRBJ2-1; 7 positions agree with TRBD1. Unmatched junction bases numbered 7, after V lost 4 bases and J lost 10 bases. Germline V gene lookup returns CDR1 SSHAT and CDR2 FNYEAQ (reference sequence). The CDR3 runs to 13 residues. In DNA form, the CDR3 reads TGTGCCAGCAGCTCAGTTCACAGGGGAGAGCAGTTCTTC. This encodes CASSSVHRGEQFF.

This clone occurred once. CDR3 sequence reads: CASSIGTGSIYEQFF. As DNA, the CDR3 is TGTGCCAGTAGTATCGGGACAGGGTCCATTTATGAGCAGTTCTTC. This chain connects TRBV19 to TRBJ2-1; TRBD1 aligns across 9 bases. V lost 3 bases, J lost 8 bases, and 8 bases stayed unmatched. Germline lookup yields CDR1 LNHDA and CDR2 SQIVND (reference sequence). The CDR3 has 15 amino acids.

The chain uses TRBV19 and TRBJ2-7; unclear D gene. V shed 11 bases and J shed 4 bases, with 12 bases lying between them. CDR3 length equals 11 residues. Per the germline V gene, CDR1 is LNHDA and CDR2 is SQIVND (reference sequence). This chain's CDR3 is CASRQEYEQYF. The CDR3 DNA sequence: TGTGCCTCGAGGCAGGAATACGAGCAGTACTTC.

V and J are TRBV18 and TRBJ2-5; D is possibly TRBD1 (5 bases). The CDR3 extends over 15 amino acids. V gave up 1 base and J gave up 2 bases, with 11 bases separating them. Per germline, CDR1 KGHSH and CDR2 LQKENI. The CDR3 DNA is TGTGCCAGCTCACCACGAGAAGGGGCGCAAGAGACCCAGTACTTC. Protein: CASSPREGAQETQYF.

The chain is built from TRBV2 and TRBJ2-5, with a weak D call TRBD2 (5 bases). CDR3 length: 14 residues. V lost 2 bases and J 7 bases, leaving 14 bases between the germline ends. Germline loops: CDR1 SNHLY, CDR2 FYNNEI. The CDR3 DNA follows: TGTGCCAGCAGTGAAAGAGAGGGCCCACGGACCCAGTACTTC. Protein: CASSEREGPRTQYF. Full variable domain (missing parts from reference TRBV2 and TRBJ2-5): EPEVTQTPSHQVTQMGQEVILRCVPISNHLYFYWYRQILGQKVEFLVSFYNNEISEKSEIFDDQFSVERPDGSNFTLKIRSTKLEDSAMYFCASSEREGPRTQYFGPGTRLLVL.

The chain joins TRBV15 to TRBJ2-2; no clear D. The CDR3 is 12 amino acids. Per germline, CDR1 LNHNV and CDR2 YYDKDF (reference sequence). Trimming cost V 6 bases and J 5 bases, with 7 bases left between them. The CDR3 is CATRGQTGELFF. The CDR3 region has the DNA TGTGCCACCAGGGGCCAAACCGGGGAGCTGTTTTTT.

The rearrangement joins TRBV7-2 to TRBJ2-5; unclear D gene. CDR1 SGHTA and CDR2 FQGNSA come from the germline V gene. There are 11 residues in the CDR3. Trimming stripped 7 bases from V and 4 bases from J, with 7 bases between. The CDR3 nucleotides are TGTGCCAGCAACTCAAGAGAGACCCAGTACTTC. Translated, it gives CASNSRETQYF.

The J gene is TRBJ1-6, the V gene TRBV11-2; unclear D gene. The CDR3 loop spans 14 amino acids. With 5 bases removed from V and 6 bases from J, the gap between germline ends came to 11 bases. From germline, CDR1 is SGHAT and CDR2 FQNNGV. CDR3: CASSLLLINSPLHF. As DNA, the CDR3 is TGTGCCAGCAGCCTTCTCCTTATTAATTCACCCCTCCACTTT. Full variable domain (rest looked up from reference TRBV11-2 and TRBJ1-6): EAGVAQSPRYKIIEKRQSVAFWCNPISGHATLYWYQQILGQGPKLLIQFQNNGVVDDSQLPKDRFSAERLKGVDSTLKIQPAKLEDSAVYLCASSLLLINSPLHFGNGTRLTVT.